These 20 T cell receptor beta chains were all obtained from the same sample, sequenced in a study of glioma-infiltrating T cells. Amplification of TCR alpha and beta CDR3 regions from RNA used iRepertoire nested multiplex PCR. Each CDR3 protein gets one entry after TCRdb re-called the multiplex PCR reads with MiXCR. Of more than 350,000 distinct CDR3 sequences listed, 35% to 45% are singletons. The specimen was glioma tissue, nonneoplastic brain tissue, or PBMCs (not recorded which). These receptors all come from a human donor with low-grade glioma or glioblastoma, undergoing nonglioma brain surgery, or in good health (not recorded which).

This clonotype was seen only a few times. The rearrangement uses TRBV28 and TRBJ2-3; 10 nucleotides agree with TRBD2. The length of the CDR3 is 14 residues. Germline trimming cut 8 bases from V and 10 bases from J; bases unmatched to any gene: 12. Germline CDR1 and CDR2: MDHEN and SYDVKM. CDR3 coding DNA: TGTGCCAGCCTTAGTTTACTAGCGGGAACCCCGCAGTATTTT. Protein product: CASLSLLAGTPQYF.

As to this clonotype: A read error may be the cause here, since a much bigger clone is one base away. The chain combines TRBV28 with TRBJ2-5, with D unresolved. V lost 3 bases, J lost 4 bases, and 24 bases lay in between. CDR3 size: 18 residues. CDR1 MDHEN and CDR2 SYDVKM come from the germline V gene. CDR3 sequence (DNA): TGTGCCAGCAGTTTTGCCTGGTCTTTTGGCTCGACCCTAGAGACCCAGTACTTC. The encoded protein is CASSFAWSFGSTLETQYF.

This sequence joins TRBV20-1 and TRBJ2-1; 10 nucleotides line up with TRBD2. The CDR3 totals 16 residues. The V gene's germline CDR1 is DFQATT and CDR2 SNEGSKA (reference sequence). V lost 1 base, J lost 3 bases, and 6 bases stayed unmatched. The CDR3 spells CSARGRTSGVYNEQFF. The CDR3 DNA follows: TGCAGTGCTAGAGGCCGGACTAGCGGAGTCTACAATGAGCAGTTCTTC.

This clonotype was counted a few times. The gene calls are TRBV7-3 and TRBJ2-2; D ambiguous. The CDR3 is 15 residues long. The germline CDR1 and CDR2 sequences are SGHTA and FQGTGA. The V end lost 5 bases, the J end lost 2 bases, and 12 bases lay between the germline ends. CDR3 amino acids: CASSRDTSNTGELFF. As DNA, the CDR3 is TGTGCCAGCAGCCGTGACACCAGTAACACCGGGGAGCTGTTTTTT. The entire variable domain, with the rest obtained from reference TRBV7-3 and TRBJ2-2, is as follows: GAGVSQTPSNKVTEKGKYVELRCDPISGHTALYWYRQSLGQGPEFLIYFQGTGAADDSGLPNDRFFAVRPEGSVSTLKIQRTERGDSAVYLCASSRDTSNTGELFFGEGSRLTVL.

This sequence joins TRBV25-1 and TRBJ2-6; D unresolved. The CDR3 spans 17 residues. V lost 3 bases and J 0 bases, leaving 12 bases between the germline ends. The germline V gene has CDR1 MGHDK and CDR2 SYGVNS. The CDR3 DNA reads as TGTGCCAGCAGTGATCAGGCCCAGTTCTCTGGGGCCAACGTCCTGACTTTC. It yields the protein CASSDQAQFSGANVLTF. Filled out from reference TRBV25-1 and TRBJ2-6, the complete variable domain reads EADIYQTPRYLVIGTGKKITLECSQTMGHDKMYWYQQDPGMELHLIHYSYGVNSTEKGDLSSESTVSRIRTEHFPLTLESARPSHTSQYLCASSDQAQFSGANVLTFGAGSRLTVL.

The chain has TRBV11-2 and TRBJ2-4; possible D gene TRBD1, 6 bases. The CDR3 loop spans 14 amino acids. Per germline, CDR1 SGHAT and CDR2 FQNNGV. Trimming pared 4 bases from V and 7 bases from J, leaving 14 bases between. The CDR3 here is CASSWGQAGNIQYF. The CDR3 DNA reads as TGTGCCAGCAGCTGGGGGCAGGCCGGGAACATTCAGTACTTC.

V gene TRBV27 combines with J gene TRBJ2-7; 7 nucleotides line up with TRBD2. The length of the CDR3 is 16 residues. The V segment lost 1 base and the J segment 3 bases; nucleotides outside the gene matches: 9. Germline V CDR1 and CDR2: MNHEY, SMNVEV (reference sequence). CDR3 bases: TGTGCCAGCAGTTTATTGCGGGCAGCGGGGTTCTACGAGCAGTACTTC. Protein sequence: CASSLLRAAGFYEQYF.

This clonotype occurred many times. This chain joins TRBV28 and TRBJ2-7; D not resolved. Germline lookup yields CDR1 MDHEN and CDR2 SYDVKM. The CDR3 has 15 residues. V lost 7 bases and J lost 0, with 16 bases in between. CDR3 sequence reads: CASTLSGTSSYEQYF. As DNA, the CDR3 is TGTGCCAGCACCCTGAGTGGTACCTCCTCCTACGAGCAGTACTTC.

V and J are TRBV19 and TRBJ2-7, with a weak D call TRBD2 (5 bases). This CDR3 is built from 13 residues. The germline V gene encodes CDR1 LNHDA and CDR2 SQIVND (reference sequence). The V gene lost 8 bases and the J gene lost 6 bases, with 17 bases spanning the gap. CDR3 bases: TGTGCCAGTGGTAACGGGATAGTTGGCGAGCAGTACTTC. It encodes CASGNGIVGEQYF.

The chain joins TRBV2 to TRBJ2-3, with a weak D call TRBD1 (6 bases). Trimming stripped 5 bases from V and 0 bases from J, with 15 bases between. Germline V lookup: CDR1 SNHLY, CDR2 FYNNEI. The length of the CDR3 is 16 residues. The CDR3 is CASSYNRAYSTDTQYF. DNA for the CDR3: TGTGCCAGCAGTTATAACAGGGCCTATAGCACAGATACGCAGTATTTT.

This clonotype was seen repeatedly, ten times or more. The chain joins TRBV6-2 or TRBV6-3 to TRBJ1-1; unclear D gene. Germline V gene sequence: CDR1 MNHEY, CDR2 SVGEGT. The V gene lost 6 bases and the J gene lost 1 base, with 6 bases spanning the gap. The CDR3 runs 12 residues. CDR3 in DNA: TGTGCCAGCAGGACGGGGAACACTGAAGCTTTCTTT. Its protein product is CASRTGNTEAFF.

A remark on this clonotype: Because it lacks the conserved phenylalanine or tryptophan at the end, this CDR3 is likely a read error. The chain links TRBV7-2 to TRBJ2-1; no firm D call. The CDR3 has 15 residues. The V gene lost 6 bases and the J gene lost 2 bases, with 14 bases spanning the gap. CDR1 SGHTA and CDR2 FQGNSA come from the germline V gene. This chain's CDR3 is CASSLGLVAYNEQFL. The CDR3, as DNA: TGTGCCAGCAGTTTGGGCTTGGTAGCCTACAATGAGCAGTTCCTC.

Many counts were recorded for this clonotype. This rearrangement joins TRBV20-1 to TRBJ2-7; tentatively, D is TRBD1 (5 bases). This CDR3 region has 15 residues. The V end lost 1 base, the J end lost 0 bases, and 13 bases lay between the germline ends. Germline V lookup: CDR1 DFQATT, CDR2 SNEGSKA (reference sequence). The CDR3 loop is CSARVVRQGSYEQYF. In nucleotides, the CDR3 is TGCAGTGCTAGAGTCGTGAGGCAGGGCTCCTACGAGCAGTACTTC.

The J gene is TRBJ2-3, the V gene TRBV6-6; D may match TRBD1 or TRBD2 (5 bases each). The germline V and J ends were trimmed by 0 bases and 6 bases, with 13 bases remaining between them. CDR1 is MNHNY, CDR2 SVGAGI, per germline (reference sequence). CDR3 size: 15 residues. CDR3 residues: CASSYSPDWGDTQYF. The CDR3, as DNA: TGTGCCAGCAGTTACTCCCCCGACTGGGGGGATACGCAGTATTTT.

This chain joins TRBV3-1 and TRBJ2-5; 7 nucleotides agree with TRBD2. The junction had 13 bases not matched to a gene; V was cut back by 3 bases and J by 6 bases. The CDR3 is made up of 16 amino acids. Germline V gene sequence: CDR1 LGHDT, CDR2 YNNKEL (reference sequence). The CDR3 sequence is CASSHRGGTFVKTQYF. CDR3 bases: TGTGCCAGCAGCCATAGGGGAGGGACCTTTGTGAAGACCCAGTACTTC.

The table lists this clonotype with a count of one. The V and J genes are TRBV6-2 or TRBV6-3 and TRBJ1-1; D may be TRBD1 (5 bases). V dropped 4 bases and J dropped 4 bases, with 13 bases sitting between them. CDR3 length: 14 amino acids. The germline V gene has CDR1 MNHEY and CDR2 SVGEGT. In DNA, the CDR3 is TGTGCCAGCAGTTGCCTCGAGGGGAGCACTGAAGCTTTCTTT. Protein: CASSCLEGSTEAFF.

Points on this clonotype: Sequence at one end of the junction differs from germline and may be a read error. The rearrangement uses TRBV4-1 and TRBJ2-1; possibly TRBD2 for D (5 bases). Germline CDR1 reads MGHRA; CDR2 reads YSYEKL. The CDR3 loop spans 15 amino acids. CDR3 bases: TGCCCCAGCAGCAAACTGGCTAGCAGAAGCAATGAGCAGTTCTTC. Protein product: CPSSKLASRSNEQFF.

For this clonotype: Given the absence of the conserved phenylalanine or tryptophan at the CDR3 end, a read error is likely. This sequence joins TRBV7-9 and TRBJ2-7, with D perhaps assigned TRBD1 or TRBD2 (5 bases each). The CDR3 runs to 13 residues. The V end lost 5 bases, the J end lost 5 bases, and 13 bases lay between the germline ends. Germline CDR1 and CDR2: SEHNR and FQNEAQ (reference sequence). The CDR3 DNA sequence: TGTGCCAGCAGCCCCCGGGACGCTAACGAGCAGTACCTC. The encoded protein is CASSPRDANEQYL.

In this sample, this clonotype turned up many times. This chain connects TRBV20-1 to TRBJ2-7, with no clear D. CDR1 and CDR2 (germline): DFQATT, SNEGSKA (reference sequence). The CDR3 runs 14 residues. The V gene lost 3 bases and the J gene lost 0 bases, with 12 bases spanning the gap. The CDR3 sequence: CSASHPLSSYEQYF. CDR3 nucleotides: TGCAGTGCTAGTCACCCTCTCAGCTCCTACGAGCAGTACTTC.

For this clonotype: This may come from a read error, since a much larger clone is one base off. The chain has TRBV20-1 and TRBJ2-1, with 12 positions matching TRBD2. Per germline, CDR1 DFQATT and CDR2 SNEGSKA (reference sequence). The CDR3 sequence is 17 residues long. CDR3 loop: CGASGTSGFISYNEQFF. CDR3 nucleotides: TGCGGTGCTTCTGGGACTAGCGGGTTTATCTCCTACAATGAGCAGTTCTTC.